This entry lists 19 T cell receptor beta chains sequenced from one sample in a study of T cell clones after liver transplantation. The table came from immunoSEQ multiplex PCR; TCRdb's copy has only in-frame clones and leaves some out. The data show 90,000 to 120,000 clones, 80% to 85% seen once. The input for sequencing was CD4+ T cells from blood, taken before liver transplant. These receptors originate from a human donor who received a liver transplant.

This chain joins TRBV5-6 and TRBJ2-3, with 7 bases lining up with TRBD1. V lost 0 bases to trimming and J lost 6 bases; unmatched junction nucleotides: 7. Germline CDR1 reads SGHDT; CDR2 reads YYEEEE. This CDR3 contains 15 residues. The CDR3 loop is CASSLEDRVGDTQYF. CDR3 bases: TGTGCCAGCAGCTTGGAAGACAGGGTTGGCGATACGCAGTATTTT.

V is TRBV14 and J is TRBJ2-5, with D tentatively TRBD1 (5 bases). The CDR3 contains 16 residues. The germline V and J ends were trimmed by 1 base and 0 bases, with 12 bases remaining between them. Germline CDR1 SGHDN, CDR2 FVKESK. CDR3 nucleotides: TGTGCCAGCAGCCAAGGTCTAAGGGGATACCAAGAGACCCAGTACTTC. It is translated as CASSQGLRGYQETQYF.

This rearrangement joins TRBV7-6 to TRBJ1-3; D possibly corresponds to TRBD1 (5 bases). The CDR3 runs to 17 residues. Germline V gives CDR1 SGHVS, CDR2 FNYEAQ. Trimming pared 2 bases from V and 0 bases from J, leaving 14 bases between. CDR3 loop: CASSLKSDSLSGNTIYF. CDR3 in DNA: TGTGCCAGCAGCTTAAAGAGCGACAGCCTCTCTGGAAACACCATATATTTT.

A few counts support this clone. The chain links TRBV28 to TRBJ2-7; 9 positions agree with TRBD1. CDR1 is MDHEN, CDR2 SYDVKM, per germline. J gave up 0 bases and V 7 bases, and 4 bases lay outside the gene matches. The CDR3 is 14 amino acids. CDR3 nucleotides: TGTGCCAGCACTACGACAGGGGGCTCCTACGAGCAGTACTTC. This translates into CASTTTGGSYEQYF.

CDR3 in amino acids: CASSLSSGRGFEQYF. As DNA, the CDR3 is TGCGCCAGCAGCTTGTCTAGCGGGAGAGGGTTCGAGCAGTACTTC. J is TRBJ2-7 and V is TRBV5-1; 10 bases agree with TRBD2. Trimming took 1 base from V and 6 from J; bases not matched to a gene: 7. From germline, CDR1 is SGHRS and CDR2 YFSETQ. The CDR3 loop spans 15 amino acids.

V and J are TRBV9 and TRBJ2-7, with D possibly called TRBD1 or TRBD2 (5 bases each). This CDR3 comprises 14 residues. Germline V gives CDR1 SGDLS, CDR2 YYNGEE. Trimming pared 0 bases from V and 9 bases from J, leaving 16 bases between. CDR3 DNA sequence: TGTGCCAGCAGCGTAGGAGGGGCCCCCCGGGGGCAGTACTTC. Protein product: CASSVGGAPRGQYF.

The chain links TRBV30 to TRBJ2-7, with 10 bases aligning to TRBD1. Germline V CDR1 and CDR2: GTSNPN, SVGIG (reference sequence). CDR3 length equals 13 residues. J was trimmed by 3 bases and V by 5 bases; bases with no gene match: 4. CDR3 sequence reads: CAWEDRGNYEQYF. DNA for the CDR3: TGTGCCTGGGAGGACAGGGGGAACTACGAGCAGTACTTC. Based on the CDR3 plus reference TRBV30 and TRBJ2-7, the full variable domain is SQTIHQWPATLVQPVGSPLSLECTVEGTSNPNLYWYRQAAGRGLQLLFYSVGIGQISSEVPQNLSASRPQDRQFILSSKKLLLSDSGFYLCAWEDRGNYEQYFGPGTRLTVT.

The chain couples TRBV15 to TRBJ2-1; the match to TRBD2 covers 10 bases. CDR1 is LNHNV and CDR2 is YYDKDF in the germline V gene (reference sequence). This CDR3 contains 14 residues. J gave up 8 bases and V 3 bases, and 4 bases lay outside the gene matches. CDR3 region: CATSSSSGSHEQFF. In DNA, the CDR3 is TGTGCCACCAGCAGCTCTAGCGGGAGCCATGAGCAGTTCTTC.

This rearrangement joins TRBV7-8 to TRBJ1-1; TRBD1 agrees at 8 bases. Germline lookup yields CDR1 SGHVS and CDR2 FQNEAQ. V lost 5 bases to trimming and J lost 4 bases; unmatched junction nucleotides: 12. The CDR3 totals 16 residues. CDR3 region: CASSHDGTGPRTEAFF. CDR3 bases: TGTGCCAGCAGCCACGACGGGACAGGCCCCCGCACTGAAGCTTTCTTT.

This clone was observed a handful of times. V usage is TRBV5-4 and J usage is TRBJ2-3; 9 positions match TRBD2. Per the germline V gene, CDR1 is SGHNT and CDR2 is YYREEE (reference sequence). The CDR3 has 17 residues. V lost 4 bases to trimming and J lost 0 bases; unmatched junction nucleotides: 9. In DNA, the CDR3 is TGTGCCAGCAGCGTAGGACTAGCGCACTCTAGCACAGATACGCAGTATTTT. It is translated as CASSVGLAHSSTDTQYF.

This sequence joins TRBV5-1 and TRBJ2-1; TRBD2 matches 9 bases. The V gene's germline CDR1 is SGHRS and CDR2 YFSETQ. V trimming: 2 bases; J trimming: 8 bases; junction bases outside the gene matches: 5. This CDR3 is 14 amino acids long. The CDR3 sequence: CASSLGTSRDEQFF. The CDR3, as DNA: TGCGCCAGCAGCTTAGGGACTAGCCGGGATGAGCAGTTCTTC. Using reference TRBV5-1 and TRBJ2-1 for the parts outside the CDR3, the full variable domain is KAGVTQTPRYLIKTRGQQVTLSCSPISGHRSVSWYQQTPGQGLQFLFEYFSETQRNKGNFPGRFSGRQFSNSRSEMNVSTLELGDSALYLCASSLGTSRDEQFFGPGTRLTVL.

This clone was counted a single time. The V and J genes are TRBV7-9 and TRBJ2-1, with TRBD2 matching 13 bases. This CDR3 is built from 15 residues. CDR1 SEHNR and CDR2 FQNEAQ come from the germline V gene (reference sequence). Germline trimming cut 1 base from V and 6 bases from J; bases unmatched to any gene: 0. The chain's CDR3 is CASSLGTSGSNEQFF. The CDR3 DNA reads as TGTGCCAGCAGCTTAGGGACTAGCGGGAGCAATGAGCAGTTCTTC.

This chain joins TRBV6-5 and TRBJ2-3; 8 nucleotides line up with TRBD2. The CDR3 contains 14 residues. Germline values: CDR1 MNHEY, CDR2 SVGAGI. V was pared by 7 bases and J by 5 bases, with 8 bases of the junction left unmatched. The CDR3 DNA sequence: TGTGCCAGCACCCCAGCGGGAGTTGAAGATACGCAGTATTTT. Translated: CASTPAGVEDTQYF.

J is TRBJ1-2 and V is TRBV5-1; 7 nucleotides agree with TRBD1. V lost 1 base to trimming and J lost 4 bases; unmatched junction nucleotides: 7. This CDR3 has 15 amino acids. Germline-derived CDR1 and CDR2 are SGHRS and YFSETQ. CDR3 in amino acids: CASSLIAGGSYGYTF. The CDR3 region has the DNA TGCGCCAGCAGCTTGATTGCAGGGGGAAGCTATGGCTACACCTTC.

This sequence joins TRBV7-2 and TRBJ1-6; 8 bases match TRBD1. The CDR3 has 13 amino acids. The J segment lost 18 bases and the V segment lost 2 bases, leaving 9 bases of the junction unmatched. Germline CDR1 and CDR2: SGHTA and FQGNSA. In DNA form, the CDR3 reads TGTGCCAGCAGCTTATCAACAGGGGGAGCTGCCCACTTT. Amino acids: CASSLSTGGAAHF.

The V call is TRBV4-3, the J call TRBJ2-3, with 7 bases that match TRBD2. CDR3 length: 19 residues. The V gene's germline CDR1 is LGHNA and CDR2 YSLEER. V trimming: 0 bases; J trimming: 2 bases; junction bases outside the gene matches: 14. The CDR3 nucleotides are TGCGCCAGCAGCCAAGAAAACGATGCCCGCGGGGGATACACAGATACGCAGTATTTT. Translated: CASSQENDARGGYTDTQYF.

The CDR3 is CASSSNPGQGTYEQYF. CDR3 sequence (DNA): TGTGCCAGCAGCTCAAATCCGGGACAGGGGACCTACGAGCAGTACTTC. The V gene is TRBV6-6, the J gene TRBJ2-7; 10 bases line up with TRBD1. In germline, CDR1 is MNHNY, CDR2 SVGAGI (reference sequence). The ends lost 6 bases at V and 2 bases at J; junction bases unmatched: 10. The CDR3 loop spans 16 amino acids.

The rearrangement links TRBV19 to TRBJ2-7, with D possibly TRBD2 on 6 matching bases. CDR3 length: 16 amino acids. Germline-derived CDR1 and CDR2 are LNHDA and SQIVND (reference sequence). V lost 3 bases and J lost 7, with 22 bases in between. CDR3 in amino acids: CASSITASLSAGEQYF. CDR3 nucleotides: TGTGCCAGTAGTATTACGGCTAGCCTCTCGGCGGGGGAGCAGTACTTC.

V usage is TRBV28 and J usage is TRBJ1-1; TRBD1 might be the D (5 bases). V lost 7 bases, J lost 2 bases, and 11 bases lay in between. The CDR3 contains 13 residues. CDR1 and CDR2 from the germline V gene are MDHEN and SYDVKM. The CDR3 is CASKGTPNTEAFF. The CDR3 DNA reads as TGTGCCAGCAAGGGGACCCCCAACACTGAAGCTTTCTTT.